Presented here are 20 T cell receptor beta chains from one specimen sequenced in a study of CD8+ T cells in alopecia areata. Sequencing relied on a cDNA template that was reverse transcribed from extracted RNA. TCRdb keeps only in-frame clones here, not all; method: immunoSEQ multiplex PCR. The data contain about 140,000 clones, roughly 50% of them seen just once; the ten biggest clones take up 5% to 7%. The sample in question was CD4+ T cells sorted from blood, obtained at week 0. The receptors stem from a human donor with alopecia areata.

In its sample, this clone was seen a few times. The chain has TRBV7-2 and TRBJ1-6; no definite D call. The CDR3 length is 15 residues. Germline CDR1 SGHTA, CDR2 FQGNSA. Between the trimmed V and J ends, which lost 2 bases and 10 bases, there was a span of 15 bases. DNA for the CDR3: TGTGCCAGCAGCTTAACGGAAGTAATCCTCTCACCCCTCCACTTT. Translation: CASSLTEVILSPLHF.

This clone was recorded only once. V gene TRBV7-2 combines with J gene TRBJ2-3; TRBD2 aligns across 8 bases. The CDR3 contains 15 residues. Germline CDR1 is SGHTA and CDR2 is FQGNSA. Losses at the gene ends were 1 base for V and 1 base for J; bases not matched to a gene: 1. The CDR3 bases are TGTGCCAGCAGCTTAGTAGCGGGGCGCACAGATACGCAGTATTTT. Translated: CASSLVAGRTDTQYF.

The CDR3 loop reads CAWKSRAYGYTF. Written as DNA, the CDR3 is TGTGCCTGGAAGTCCAGGGCCTATGGCTACACCTTC. The chain combines TRBV30 with TRBJ1-2; tentative D call: TRBD1 (5 bases). Trimming cost V 4 bases and J 4 bases, with 10 bases left between them. The germline gives CDR1 GTSNPN, CDR2 SVGIG (reference sequence). The CDR3 loop spans 12 amino acids.

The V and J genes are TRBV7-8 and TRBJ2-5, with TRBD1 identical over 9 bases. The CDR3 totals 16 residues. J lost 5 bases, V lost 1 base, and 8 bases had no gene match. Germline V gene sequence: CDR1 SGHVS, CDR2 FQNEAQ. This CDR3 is CASSLGYRGRRETQYF. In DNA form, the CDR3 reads TGTGCCAGCAGCTTAGGGTACAGGGGGCGTAGGGAGACCCAGTACTTC.

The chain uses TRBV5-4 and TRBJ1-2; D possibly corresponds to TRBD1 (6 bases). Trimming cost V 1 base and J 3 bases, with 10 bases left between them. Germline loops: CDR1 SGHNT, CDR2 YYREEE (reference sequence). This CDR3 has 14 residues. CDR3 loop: CASSLQQGHYGYTF. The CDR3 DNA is TGTGCCAGCAGCTTGCAGCAGGGGCACTATGGCTACACCTTC.

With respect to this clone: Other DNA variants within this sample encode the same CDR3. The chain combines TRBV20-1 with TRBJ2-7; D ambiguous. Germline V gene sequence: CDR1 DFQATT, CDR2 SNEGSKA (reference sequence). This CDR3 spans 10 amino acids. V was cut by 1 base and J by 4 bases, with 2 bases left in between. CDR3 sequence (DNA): TGCAGTGCTAGAGGGTACGAGCAGTACTTC. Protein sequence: CSARGYEQYF.

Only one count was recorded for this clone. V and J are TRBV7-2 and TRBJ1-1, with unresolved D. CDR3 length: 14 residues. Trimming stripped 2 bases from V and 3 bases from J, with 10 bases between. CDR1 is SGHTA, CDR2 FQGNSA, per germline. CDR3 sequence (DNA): TGTGCCAGCAGCTTACAGGTGTGGGACACTGAAGCTTTCTTT. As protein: CASSLQVWDTEAFF.

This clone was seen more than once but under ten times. CDR3 protein: CASSFWGTGTGTQYF. DNA of the CDR3: TGTGCCAGCAGTTTTTGGGGAACAGGGACTGGGACCCAGTACTTC. This sequence joins TRBV27 and TRBJ2-5, with D tentatively TRBD1 or TRBD2 (6 bases each). The CDR3 is 15 residues long. V was trimmed by 3 bases and J by 7 bases, leaving 18 bases between them. Germline V gene lookup returns CDR1 MNHEY and CDR2 SMNVEV (reference sequence).

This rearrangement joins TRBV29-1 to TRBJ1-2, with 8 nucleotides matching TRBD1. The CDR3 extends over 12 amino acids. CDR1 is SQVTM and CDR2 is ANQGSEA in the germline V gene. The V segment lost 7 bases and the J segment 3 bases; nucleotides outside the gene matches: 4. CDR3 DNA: TGCAGCGCAGACAGGGGTGACTATGGCTACACCTTC. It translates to CSADRGDYGYTF.

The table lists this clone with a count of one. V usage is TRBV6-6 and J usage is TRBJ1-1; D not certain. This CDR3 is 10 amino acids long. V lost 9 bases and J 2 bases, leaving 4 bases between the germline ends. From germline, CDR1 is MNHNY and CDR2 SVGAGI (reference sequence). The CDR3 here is CASCNTEAFF. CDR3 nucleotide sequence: TGTGCCAGTTGCAACACTGAAGCTTTCTTT.

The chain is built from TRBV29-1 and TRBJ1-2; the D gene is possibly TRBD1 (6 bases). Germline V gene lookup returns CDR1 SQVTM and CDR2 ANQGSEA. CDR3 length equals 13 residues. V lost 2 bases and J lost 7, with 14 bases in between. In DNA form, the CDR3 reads TGCAGCGTTGAACCCGGGGGCAGAGGTGGCTACACCTTC. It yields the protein CSVEPGGRGGYTF. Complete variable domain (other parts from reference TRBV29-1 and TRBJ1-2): SAVISQKPSRDICQRGTSLTIQCQVDSQVTMMFWYRQQPGQSLTLIATANQGSEATYESGFVIDKFPISRPNLTFSTLTVSNMSPEDSSIYLCSVEPGGRGGYTFGSGTRLTVV.

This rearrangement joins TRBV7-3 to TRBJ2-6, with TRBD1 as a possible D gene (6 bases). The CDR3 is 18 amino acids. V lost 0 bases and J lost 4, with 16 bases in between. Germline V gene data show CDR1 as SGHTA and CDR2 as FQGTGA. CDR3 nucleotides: TGTGCCAGCAGCTTAACGCCAGGGGCCTCGCCCGGGGCCAACGTCCTGACTTTC. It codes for CASSLTPGASPGANVLTF. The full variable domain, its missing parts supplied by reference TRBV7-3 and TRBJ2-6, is GAGVSQTPSNKVTEKGKYVELRCDPISGHTALYWYRQSLGQGPEFLIYFQGTGAADDSGLPNDRFFAVRPEGSVSTLKIQRTERGDSAVYLCASSLTPGASPGANVLTFGAGSRLTVL.

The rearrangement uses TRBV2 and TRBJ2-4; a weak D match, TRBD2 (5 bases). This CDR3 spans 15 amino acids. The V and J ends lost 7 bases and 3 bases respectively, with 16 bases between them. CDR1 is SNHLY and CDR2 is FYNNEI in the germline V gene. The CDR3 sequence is CASTSGGAGKNIQYF. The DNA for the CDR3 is TGTGCCAGCACCTCAGGAGGCGCTGGCAAAAACATTCAGTACTTC.

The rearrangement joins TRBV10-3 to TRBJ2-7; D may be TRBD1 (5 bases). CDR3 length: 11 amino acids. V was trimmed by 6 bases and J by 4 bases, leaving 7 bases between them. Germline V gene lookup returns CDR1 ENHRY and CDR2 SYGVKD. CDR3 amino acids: CAIRTGYEQYF. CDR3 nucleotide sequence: TGTGCCATCAGAACAGGATACGAGCAGTACTTC.

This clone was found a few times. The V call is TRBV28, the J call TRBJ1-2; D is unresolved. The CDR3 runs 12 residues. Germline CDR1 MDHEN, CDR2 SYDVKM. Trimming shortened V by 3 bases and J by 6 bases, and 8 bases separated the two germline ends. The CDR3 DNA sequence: TGTGCCAGCAGTTTGTCGACTGATGGCTACACCTTC. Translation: CASSLSTDGYTF.

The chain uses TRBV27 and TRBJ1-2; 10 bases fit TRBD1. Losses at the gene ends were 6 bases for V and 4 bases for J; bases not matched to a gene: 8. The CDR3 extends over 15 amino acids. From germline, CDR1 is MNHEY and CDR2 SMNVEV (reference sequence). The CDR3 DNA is TGTGCCAGCAGCATATCCGGGACAGGGGTCTATGGCTACACCTTC. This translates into CASSISGTGVYGYTF.

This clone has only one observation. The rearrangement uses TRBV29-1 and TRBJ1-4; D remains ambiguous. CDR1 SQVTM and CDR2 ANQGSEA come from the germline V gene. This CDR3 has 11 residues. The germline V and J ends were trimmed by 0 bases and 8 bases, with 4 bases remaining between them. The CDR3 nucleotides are TGCAGCGTTGAAGACATGGAAAAACTGTTTTTT. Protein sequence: CSVEDMEKLFF.

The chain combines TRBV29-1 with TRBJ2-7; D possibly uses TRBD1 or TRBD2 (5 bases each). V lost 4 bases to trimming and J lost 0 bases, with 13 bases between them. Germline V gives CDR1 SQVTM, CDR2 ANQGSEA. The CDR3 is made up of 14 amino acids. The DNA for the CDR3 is TGCAGCGTTGGCCGGGACCCCGCCTCCTACGAGCAGTACTTC. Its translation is CSVGRDPASYEQYF.

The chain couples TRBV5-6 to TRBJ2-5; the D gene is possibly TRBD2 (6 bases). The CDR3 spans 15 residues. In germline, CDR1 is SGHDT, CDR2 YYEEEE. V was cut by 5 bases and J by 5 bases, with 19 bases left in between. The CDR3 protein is CASRSSWRGGETQYF. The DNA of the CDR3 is TGTGCCAGCAGGTCGAGTTGGCGGGGCGGCGAGACCCAGTACTTC.

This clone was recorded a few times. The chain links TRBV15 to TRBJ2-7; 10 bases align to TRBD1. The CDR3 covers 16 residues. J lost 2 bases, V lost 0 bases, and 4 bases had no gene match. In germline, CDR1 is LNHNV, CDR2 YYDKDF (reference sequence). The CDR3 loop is CATSRDRGTGAYEQYF. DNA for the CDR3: TGTGCCACCAGCAGAGATCGTGGGACAGGGGCCTACGAGCAGTACTTC.